A selection of T cell receptor beta chains follows, all from one sample in a study of shared clonotypes between healthy human individuals. The repertoire was sequenced with immunoSEQ multiplex PCR; TCRdb's copy has only in-frame clones and lacks some. The table includes some 2 million clones, about 94% detected once. The sequenced sample consisted of naive CD8+ T cells sorted from blood. These receptors were obtained from a man aged 18 to 29 in good health. Both conserved end residues are trimmed from each CDR3.

V gene	J gene	CDR3 protein
TRBV10-3	TRBJ1-2	AISESNWDSSNYGYT
TRBV4-1	TRBJ2-2	ASSQDFYGGELF
TRBV6-6	TRBJ2-1	ASSFRIVEQF
TRBV27	TRBJ2-2	ASSLNRDTGELF
TRBV19	TRBJ1-2	ASSNGGQGPNYGYT
TRBV7-2	TRBJ2-7	ASSLFVRADEQY
TRBV20-1	TRBJ2-5	SADGTQY
TRBV28	TRBJ2-7	ASSLRGLTLYEQY
TRBV4-3	TRBJ2-1	ASSQDWGHSGAYNEQF
TRBV6-6	TRBJ2-1	ASSRSGGANEQF
TRBV11-1	TRBJ2-7	ASSPRDRVFYEQY
TRBV4-3	TRBJ2-7	ASSQDIGYEQY
TRBV5-1	TRBJ2-1	ASSVEGSYNEQF
TRBV5-1	TRBJ2-4	ASSFRGLAKNIQY
TRBV11-2	TRBJ1-4	ASSLNAGQGIEKLF
TRBV7-9	TRBJ2-3	ASGSSSTDTQY
TRBV6-1	TRBJ2-7	ATDSQFYEQY
TRBV9	TRBJ1-5	ASSVGRGPNQPQH
TRBV7-9	TRBJ2-2	ASSTGGDFGELF
TRBV6-5	TRBJ2-2	ASSYASGANTGELF
TRBV27	TRBJ2-3	ASRRDRVTDTQY
TRBV21-1	TRBJ1-4	ASSKGRSREKLF
TRBV11-2	TRBJ1-1	ASSLENSAEAF
TRBV11-2	TRBJ2-1	ASSRAPAGGDNEQF
TRBV5-4	TRBJ1-3	ASSPETGSGNTIY
TRBV28	TRBJ2-7	ASSQDREILSRYEQY
TRBV4-1	TRBJ2-3	ASSQVTARPTDTQY
TRBV28	TRBJ1-5	ASSWWQGLNQPQH
TRBV28	TRBJ2-7	ASSSSGGAGEQY
TRBV30	TRBJ1-1	ACNRNTEAF
TRBV5-6	TRBJ2-7	ASSGGTTEQY
TRBV28	TRBJ2-7	ASNNGAGPSYEQY
TRBV19	TRBJ2-7	ASTSSGTSSYEQY
TRBV27	TRBJ2-1	ASSSWGAGGHPEQF
TRBV2	TRBJ2-2	ASSEGLAGVTGELF
TRBV6-1	TRBJ2-7	ASTRQESSYEQY
TRBV28	TRBJ2-2	ASSPGQGITGELF
TRBV10-1	TRBJ1-1	ASSESPLGEGAEAF
TRBV10-3	TRBJ2-1	AISESATGEAGFEQF
TRBV30	TRBJ2-3	AWSVLVFTQY
TRBV13	TRBJ2-3	ASSLALAGPGTDTQY
TRBV19	TRBJ1-1	ASSIVGGEAF
TRBV2	TRBJ1-5	ASHKTGTSNQPQH
TRBV27	TRBJ2-2	ASTPGTGTGELF
TRBV4-1	TRBJ2-5	ASSQGYRDRGETQY
TRBV7-9	TRBJ1-4	ASSPPGQGHEKLF